The 27 T cell receptor beta chains presented below share a single source sample, sequenced in a study of OX40 agonist ivuxolimab in advanced cancers. Here immunoSEQ multiplex PCR was the method, and the copy in TCRdb shows in-frame clones only, minus some. The sample carries 35,000 to 50,000 clones, more than 80% recorded once. The specimen comprised CD4+ or CD8+ T cells sorted from blood, sampled in a trial of the OX40 agonist ivuxolimab. The receptors shown here come from an adult with an advanced solid tumor such as melanoma, head and neck, liver or kidney cancer.

This rearrangement joins TRBV10-3 to TRBJ2-1; D ambiguous. V was shortened by 0 bases and J by 2 bases, with 8 bases between the two germline ends. CDR3 length equals 15 residues. Per germline, CDR1 ENHRY and CDR2 SYGVKD. This CDR3 reads CAISESRSPYNEQFF. CDR3 in DNA: TGTGCCATCAGTGAGTCGAGGTCCCCCTACAATGAGCAGTTCTTC.

The chain uses TRBV5-1 and TRBJ1-6; D call uncertain. The CDR3 covers 15 residues. V was shortened by 1 base and J by 5 bases, with 10 bases between the two germline ends. The germline V gene has CDR1 SGHRS and CDR2 YFSETQ. This CDR3 reads CASSLRPGNNSPLHF. The CDR3 DNA sequence: TGCGCCAGCAGCTTGCGTCCCGGTAATAATTCACCCCTCCACTTT.

This sequence joins TRBV18 and TRBJ1-2, with D perhaps TRBD1 (5 bases). Germline CDR1 KGHSH, CDR2 LQKENI. Trimming removed 1 base at V and 8 bases at J, with 14 bases between. CDR3 length: 14 residues. The CDR3 DNA sequence: TGTGCCAGCTCACCACAGGACACCAACCGGGGCTACACCTTC. Translating gives CASSPQDTNRGYTF.

The chain's CDR3 is CASQGSGTEAFF. The CDR3 DNA sequence: TGTGCCAGCCAGGGCAGCGGAACTGAAGCTTTCTTT. The chain combines TRBV7-9 with TRBJ1-1; maybe TRBD1 (5 bases). CDR3 length equals 12 residues. Trimming took 8 bases from V and 5 from J, leaving 12 bases between them. Germline V gives CDR1 SEHNR, CDR2 FQNEAQ (reference sequence).

This CDR3 is CASSQQRGNTIYF. The CDR3 coding sequence is TGCGCCAGCAGCCAACAACGAGGAAACACCATATATTTT. The chain carries TRBV4-3 and TRBJ1-3; no definite D call. CDR3 length equals 13 residues. Germline lookup yields CDR1 LGHNA and CDR2 YSLEER. V was clipped by 2 bases and J by 4 bases, with 6 bases between them.

The chain joins TRBV7-9 to TRBJ2-5; TRBD2 matches at 7 bases. With V trimmed by 5 bases and J by 0 bases, 3 bases remained unmatched. CDR3 size: 14 residues. Germline V lookup: CDR1 SEHNR, CDR2 FQNEAQ (reference sequence). CDR3 sequence reads: CASSTTSDQETQYF. In DNA, the CDR3 is TGTGCCAGCAGCACCACTAGCGACCAAGAGACCCAGTACTTC.

The V gene is TRBV5-1, the J gene TRBJ2-1; tentative D call: TRBD2 (6 bases). Germline V gives CDR1 SGHRS, CDR2 YFSETQ. The CDR3 runs 13 residues. V lost 3 bases and J lost 5, with 9 bases in between. The CDR3 DNA reads TGCGCCAGCAGCTACGGGAGCAACAATGAGCAGTTCTTC. It codes for CASSYGSNNEQFF.

The chain uses TRBV10-3 and TRBJ2-1; D is perhaps TRBD1 or TRBD2 (5 bases each). There are 12 residues in the CDR3. Germline CDR1 reads ENHRY; CDR2 reads SYGVKD. Trimming pared 2 bases from V and 15 bases from J, leaving 14 bases between. CDR3 sequence (DNA): TGTGCCATCAGTGAGGGGACGGACTGGTCGTTCTTC. Protein product: CAISEGTDWSFF.

The chain recombines TRBV28 with TRBJ2-7; D unclear. Germline V CDR1 and CDR2: MDHEN, SYDVKM. With 6 bases removed from V and 4 bases from J, the gap between germline ends came to 4 bases. CDR3 size: 10 residues. The CDR3 loop is CASSRYEQYF. DNA of the CDR3: TGTGCCAGCAGCCGATACGAGCAGTACTTC.

The chain has TRBV28 and TRBJ2-1, with 8 positions matching TRBD2. J lost 5 bases, V lost 4 bases, and 13 bases had no gene match. Looked up from germline, CDR1 is MDHEN and CDR2 is SYDVKM. This CDR3 has 17 amino acids. The CDR3 spells CASSSTPGLGLDNEQFF. The CDR3 DNA is TGTGCCAGCAGTTCAACGCCGGGACTAGGTTTAGACAATGAGCAGTTCTTC.

This clone occurred once. The rearrangement joins TRBV28 to TRBJ2-3; no clear D. CDR1 MDHEN and CDR2 SYDVKM come from the germline V gene. V dropped 10 bases and J dropped 0 bases, with 11 bases sitting between them. This CDR3 comprises 13 residues. The CDR3 loop is CATQDRSTDTQYF. The CDR3 region has the DNA TGTGCCACCCAGGACCGCAGCACAGATACGCAGTATTTT.

Only a few counts were recorded for this clone. The chain is built from TRBV28 and TRBJ1-6, with unresolved D. Trimming took 5 bases from V and 9 from J, leaving 11 bases between them. The CDR3 is made up of 13 amino acids. Looked up from germline, CDR1 is MDHEN and CDR2 is SYDVKM. CDR3 region: CASSTTLGSPLHF. CDR3 DNA: TGTGCCAGCAGTACAACCTTGGGTTCACCCCTCCACTTT. Supplemented by reference TRBV28 and TRBJ1-6, the full variable domain reads DVKVTQSSRYLVKRTGEKVFLECVQDMDHENMFWYRQDPGLGLRLIYFSYDVKMKEKGDIPEGYSVSREKKERFSLILESASTNQTSMYLCASSTTLGSPLHFGNGTRLTVT.

The CDR3 is CASSYRSVLPAQLSRPQHF. CDR3 DNA sequence: TGTGCCAGCAGCTATCGTTCGGTTCTACCTGCCCAATTATCACGGCCCCAGCATTTT. J is TRBJ1-5 and V is TRBV21-1. TRBV21-1 is a recognized pseudogene. This CDR3 is 19 amino acids long.

The rearrangement uses TRBV5-4 and TRBJ1-2; TRBD1 might be the D (6 bases). From germline, CDR1 is SGHNT and CDR2 YYREEE (reference sequence). The V gene lost 2 bases and the J gene lost 6 bases, with 11 bases spanning the gap. The CDR3 sequence is 13 residues long. CDR3 sequence (DNA): TGTGCCAGCAGCTTTTCAGGGGACAATGGCTACACCTTC. This sequence encodes CASSFSGDNGYTF.

This sequence joins TRBV19 and TRBJ1-2, with D possibly TRBD1 on 6 matching bases. Looked up from germline, CDR1 is LNHDA and CDR2 is SQIVND (reference sequence). This CDR3 is built from 12 residues. V gave up 8 bases and J gave up 7 bases, with 14 bases separating them. CDR3 sequence reads: CASVTGNGGYTF. The CDR3 coding sequence is TGTGCCAGTGTAACAGGGAACGGTGGCTACACCTTC.

The chain links TRBV2 to TRBJ1-2, with 7 bases identical to TRBD1. The CDR3 totals 15 residues. V was pared by 6 bases and J by 8 bases, with 15 bases of the junction left unmatched. Germline assignment: CDR1 SNHLY and CDR2 FYNNEI. CDR3 nucleotide sequence: TGTGCCAGCAGCCGCGTCGGGACAGCCATGGGGGGCTACACCTTC. This codes for CASSRVGTAMGGYTF.

The chain recombines TRBV29-1 with TRBJ2-1; 10 bases are shared with TRBD2. With 3 bases clipped from V and 5 bases from J, the junction kept 19 bases outside the gene matches. The length of the CDR3 is 19 residues. The V gene's germline CDR1 is SQVTM and CDR2 ANQGSEA. CDR3 coding DNA: TGCAGCGTTGAGGGACTCAGGGGGCTGGGGACTAGCGCGAACAATGAGCAGTTCTTC. Translation gives CSVEGLRGLGTSANNEQFF.

The chain has TRBV9 and TRBJ2-2, with D uncertain. V was shortened by 1 base and J by 7 bases, with 11 bases between the two germline ends. The CDR3 loop spans 14 amino acids. CDR1 is SGDLS, CDR2 YYNGEE, per germline. The CDR3 DNA sequence: TGTGCCAGCAGCGTACGTGGTGGAAACGGGGAGCTGTTTTTT. Its protein product is CASSVRGGNGELFF.

V and J are TRBV5-1 and TRBJ2-7; D possibly uses TRBD1 or TRBD2 (5 bases each). CDR1 SGHRS and CDR2 YFSETQ come from the germline V gene. V gave up 0 bases and J gave up 7 bases, with 17 bases separating them. The CDR3 length is 15 residues. The CDR3 is CASSLGRGPTGEQYF. CDR3 DNA sequence: TGCGCCAGCAGCTTGGGAAGGGGCCCGACGGGGGAGCAGTACTTC.

The rearrangement uses TRBV6-1 and TRBJ2-7; D may be TRBD2 (6 bases). This CDR3 region has 13 residues. With 6 bases removed from V and 2 bases from J, the gap between germline ends came to 11 bases. Germline CDR1 reads MNHNS; CDR2 reads SASEGT. The CDR3 region has the DNA TGTGCCAGCAGGGAGGCGGGAACCTACGAGCAGTACTTC. This sequence encodes CASREAGTYEQYF.

The chain uses TRBV10-3 and TRBJ1-1; D ambiguous. The CDR3 has 15 amino acids. Trimming removed 0 bases from V and 5 bases from J, with 13 bases in between. CDR1 is ENHRY, CDR2 SYGVKD, per germline. CDR3 in DNA: TGTGCCATCAGTGAGTCCCCTCAAAGTGGGACTGAAGCTTTCTTT. This sequence encodes CAISESPQSGTEAFF.

The rearrangement uses TRBV14 and TRBJ2-1; D gene uncertain. The CDR3 covers 16 residues. Germline V CDR1 and CDR2: SGHDN, FVKESK. Trimming cost V 4 bases and J 6 bases, with 19 bases left between them. This CDR3 reads CASSLFQGEGSNEQFF. CDR3 bases: TGTGCCAGCAGCCTCTTTCAAGGTGAAGGGTCCAATGAGCAGTTCTTC.

The gene calls are TRBV5-1 and TRBJ2-7, with 10 bases matching TRBD1. V gave up 4 bases and J gave up 2 bases; unmatched junction bases: 9. Germline lookup yields CDR1 SGHRS and CDR2 YFSETQ. This CDR3 has 16 residues. For the CDR3, the DNA is TGCGCCAGCAGCCCGACAGGGGGCGGCGGTACCTACGAGCAGTACTTC. Residues: CASSPTGGGGTYEQYF.

This clone was detected once. V gene TRBV29-1 combines with J gene TRBJ1-1, with 7 bases that match TRBD1. V shed 7 bases and J 0 bases; nucleotides not matched to a gene: 8. The germline CDR1 and CDR2 sequences are SQVTM and ANQGSEA. The CDR3 extends over 14 amino acids. This chain's CDR3 is CSGDKTGMNTEAFF. The CDR3 nucleotides read TGCAGCGGAGACAAGACAGGGATGAACACTGAAGCTTTCTTT.

V usage is TRBV19 and J usage is TRBJ1-4; D call uncertain. Looked up from germline, CDR1 is LNHDA and CDR2 is SQIVND (reference sequence). V lost 6 bases, J lost 1 base, and 3 bases lay in between. This CDR3 has 12 residues. The CDR3 DNA is TGTGCCAGTAGGAGAACTAATGAAAAACTGTTTTTT. As protein: CASRRTNEKLFF.

This chain joins TRBV28 and TRBJ2-5, with a weak D call TRBD1 (5 bases). This CDR3 is 13 amino acids long. V gave up 6 bases and J gave up 5 bases, with 13 bases separating them. Per germline, CDR1 MDHEN and CDR2 SYDVKM. The CDR3 DNA sequence: TGTGCCAGCAGCCCTTTGGGGCCGGAGACCCAGTACTTC. Amino acid sequence: CASSPLGPETQYF.

This chain uses TRBV5-4 with TRBJ1-2; TRBD1 might be the D (5 bases). Germline loops: CDR1 SGHNT, CDR2 YYREEE (reference sequence). The V end lost 5 bases, the J end lost 2 bases, and 13 bases lay between the germline ends. There are 14 residues in the CDR3. The CDR3 reads CASSVRGENYGYTF. DNA of the CDR3: TGTGCCAGCAGTGTTAGGGGCGAGAACTATGGCTACACCTTC.